Below, one TCR beta chain is given with its context. V was shortened by 0 bases and J by 9 bases, with 6 bases between the two germline ends. The CDR3 is made up of 13 amino acids. From germline, CDR1 is SGHDN and CDR2 FVKESK. Profiling relied on immunoSEQ multiplex PCR, and the TCRdb table lists in-frame clones only, not all of them. This table has about 360,000 clones, more than 80% appearing once. These data originate in a study of cytomegalovirus exposure and HLA in healthy donors. The origin of this receptor is a woman younger than 35 in good health and CMV-seronegative. The genes are TRBV14 and TRBJ1-6; D remains ambiguous. The material sequenced was PBMCs. CDR3 bases: TGTGCCAGCAGCCAAGATTTCGGTTCACCCCTCCACTTT. It encodes CASSQDFGSPLHF.